Listed below are T cell receptor beta chains from one sample, sequenced in a study of blood T cell repertoires in COVID-19. Measured with immunoSEQ multiplex PCR; TCRdb has only the in-frame clones, and not every one. The table has around 250,000 clones, under 90% seen once. Source material: PBMCs or T cells enriched from blood (not recorded which). These receptors were collected from a man aged 18 to 30 who had recovered from COVID-19. CDR3s leave out the opening cysteine and the closing phenylalanine or tryptophan. Fields, in order: CDR3 length, J gene, V gene, CDR3 protein.

len: 11; j_gene: TRBJ1-1; v_gene: TRBV3-1/TRBV3-2; CDR3aa: ASSPLTGNEAF
len: 14; j_gene: TRBJ2-1; v_gene: TRBV3-1/TRBV3-2; CDR3aa: ASSQGTGDWGNEQF
len: 12; j_gene: TRBJ2-1; v_gene: TRBV2; CDR3aa: ASGRGTGPPEQF
len: 14; j_gene: TRBJ2-3; v_gene: TRBV19; CDR3aa: ASSPGGGGGSDTQY
len: 13; j_gene: TRBJ1-5; v_gene: TRBV27; CDR3aa: ASSPGQGSGGAQH
len: 13; j_gene: TRBJ2-7; v_gene: TRBV5-1; CDR3aa: ASSSGTGGLYEQY
len: 15; j_gene: TRBJ1-1; v_gene: TRBV19; CDR3aa: ASSIDLFGTGNTEAF
len: 14; j_gene: TRBJ2-4; v_gene: TRBV5-6; CDR3aa: ASSPGGGLAKNIQY
len: 13; j_gene: TRBJ1-1; v_gene: TRBV6-2/TRBV6-3; CDR3aa: ASSYSRQGGTEAF
len: 12; j_gene: TRBJ1-2; v_gene: TRBV19; CDR3aa: ASSAGDRVYGYT
len: 13; j_gene: TRBJ2-1; v_gene: TRBV24-1; CDR3aa: ATSDRTSGHNEQF
len: 15; j_gene: TRBJ1-2; v_gene: TRBV3-1/TRBV3-2; CDR3aa: ASSQAGTGVHNYGYT
len: 14; j_gene: TRBJ2-7; v_gene: TRBV2; CDR3aa: ASRNDRNRHLYEQY
len: 12; j_gene: TRBJ2-7; v_gene: TRBV7-9; CDR3aa: ASSEQVGKAEQY
len: 13; j_gene: TRBJ1-2; v_gene: TRBV11-2; CDR3aa: ASSFSGGRYYGYT
len: 12; j_gene: TRBJ2-2; v_gene: TRBV7-2; CDR3aa: ASSGEEYTGELF